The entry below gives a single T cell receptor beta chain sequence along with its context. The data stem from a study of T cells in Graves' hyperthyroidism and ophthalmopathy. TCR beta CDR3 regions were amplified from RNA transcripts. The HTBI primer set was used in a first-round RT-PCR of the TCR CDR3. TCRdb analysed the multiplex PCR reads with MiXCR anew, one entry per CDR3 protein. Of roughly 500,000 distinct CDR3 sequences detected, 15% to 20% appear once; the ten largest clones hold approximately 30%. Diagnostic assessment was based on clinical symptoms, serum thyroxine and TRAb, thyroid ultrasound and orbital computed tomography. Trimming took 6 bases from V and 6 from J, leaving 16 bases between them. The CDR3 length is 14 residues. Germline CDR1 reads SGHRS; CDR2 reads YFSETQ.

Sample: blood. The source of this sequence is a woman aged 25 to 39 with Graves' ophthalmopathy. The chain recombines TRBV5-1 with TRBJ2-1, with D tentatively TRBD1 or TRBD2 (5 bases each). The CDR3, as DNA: TGCGCCAGCAAACGGGGCGGAGCTCCCAATGAGCAGTTCTTC. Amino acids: CASKRGGAPNEQFF.